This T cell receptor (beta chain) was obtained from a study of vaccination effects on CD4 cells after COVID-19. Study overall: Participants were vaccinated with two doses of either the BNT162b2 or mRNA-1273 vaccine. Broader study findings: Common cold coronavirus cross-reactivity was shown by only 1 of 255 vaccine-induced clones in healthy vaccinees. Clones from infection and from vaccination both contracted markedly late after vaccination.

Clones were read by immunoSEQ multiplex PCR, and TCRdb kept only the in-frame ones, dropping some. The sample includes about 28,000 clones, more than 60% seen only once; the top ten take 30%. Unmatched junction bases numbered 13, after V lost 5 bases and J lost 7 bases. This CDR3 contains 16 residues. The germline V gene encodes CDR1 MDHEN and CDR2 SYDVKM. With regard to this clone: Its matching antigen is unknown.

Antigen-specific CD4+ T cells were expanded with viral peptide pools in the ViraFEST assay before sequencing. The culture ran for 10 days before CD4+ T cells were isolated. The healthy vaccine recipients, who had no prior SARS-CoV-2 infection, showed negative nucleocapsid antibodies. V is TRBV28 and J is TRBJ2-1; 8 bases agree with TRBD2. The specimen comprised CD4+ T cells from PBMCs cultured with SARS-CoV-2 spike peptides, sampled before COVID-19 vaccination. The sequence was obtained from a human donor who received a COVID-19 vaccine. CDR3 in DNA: TGTGCCAGCAGTCAGATGTCGGCGGGAGGCCGGAATGAGCAGTTCTTC. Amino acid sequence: CASSQMSAGGRNEQFF.